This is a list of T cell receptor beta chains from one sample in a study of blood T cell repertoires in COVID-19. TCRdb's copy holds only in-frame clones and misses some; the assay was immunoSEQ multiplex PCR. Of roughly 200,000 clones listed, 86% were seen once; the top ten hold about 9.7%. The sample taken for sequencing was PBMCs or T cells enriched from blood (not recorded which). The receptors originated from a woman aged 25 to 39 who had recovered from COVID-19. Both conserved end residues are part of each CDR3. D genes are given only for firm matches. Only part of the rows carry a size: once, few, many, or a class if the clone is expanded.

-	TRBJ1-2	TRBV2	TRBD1	CASRGTGDGGYTF	TGTGCCAGCAGGGGGACAGGGGATGGTGGCTACACCTTC
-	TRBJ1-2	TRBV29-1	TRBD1	CSVIDRDQGYTF	TGCAGCGTTATTGACAGGGATCAGGGCTACACCTTC
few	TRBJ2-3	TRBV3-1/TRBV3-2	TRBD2	CASSRLAGIDTQYF	TGTGCCAGCAGTAGACTAGCGGGCATAGATACGCAGTATTTT
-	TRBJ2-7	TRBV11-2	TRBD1	CASSGQGRYEQYF	TGTGCCAGCAGCGGACAGGGGCGGTACGAGCAGTACTTC
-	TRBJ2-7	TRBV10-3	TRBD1	CAISDGTGLQLFSYEQYF	TGTGCCATCAGTGATGGGACAGGGTTACAACTTTTCTCCTACGAGCAGTACTTC
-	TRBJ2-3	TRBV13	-	CASSLGSITSTDTQYF	TGTGCCAGCAGCCTGGGGAGTATTACTAGCACAGATACGCAGTATTTT
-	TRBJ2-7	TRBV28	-	CAIEGGEKPTRSYEQYF	TGTGCCATCGAAGGGGGGGAGAAACCGACCCGGTCCTACGAGCAGTACTTC
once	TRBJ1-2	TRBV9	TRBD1	CASSGGGNYGYTF	TGTGCCAGCAGCGGAGGGGGCAACTATGGCTACACCTTC
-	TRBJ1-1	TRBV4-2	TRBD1	CASSQEGGTANTEAFF	TGTGCCAGCAGCCAAGAAGGGGGGACAGCGAACACTGAAGCTTTCTTT
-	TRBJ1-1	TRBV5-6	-	CASSPMGQTYTEAFF	TGTGCCAGCAGCCCCATGGGACAAACTTACACTGAAGCTTTCTTT
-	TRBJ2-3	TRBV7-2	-	CASSFQRQADTQYF	TGTGCCAGCAGCTTTCAGCGTCAAGCAGATACGCAGTATTTT
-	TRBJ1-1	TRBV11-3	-	CASSHMNTEAFF	TGTGCCAGCAGCCACATGAACACTGAAGCTTTCTTT
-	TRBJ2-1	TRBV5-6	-	CASSRMTLELGGEQFF	TGTGCCAGCAGCCGGATGACCTTAGAACTCGGGGGTGAGCAGTTCTTC
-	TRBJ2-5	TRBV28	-	CASREGAGQETQYF	TGTGCCAGCAGGGAGGGGGCCGGCCAAGAGACCCAGTACTTC
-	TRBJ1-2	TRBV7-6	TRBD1	CASSSRTGGFYGYTF	TGTGCCAGCAGCTCTCGGACAGGGGGCTTTTATGGCTACACCTTC
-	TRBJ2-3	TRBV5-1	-	CASSSGADHTDTQYF	TGCGCCAGCAGCTCAGGGGCGGACCACACAGATACGCAGTATTTT
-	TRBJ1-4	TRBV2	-	CASESGQGREKLFF	TGTGCCAGCGAGAGTGGACAAGGACGGGAAAAACTGTTTTTT
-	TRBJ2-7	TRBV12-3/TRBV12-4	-	CASSPGPEGQYF	TGTGCCAGCAGTCCCGGGCCCGAGGGGCAGTACTTC
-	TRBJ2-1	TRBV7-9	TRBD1	CASRRVFQGQGIYNEQFF	TGTGCCAGCAGACGGGTTTTCCAGGGACAGGGGATTTACAATGAGCAGTTCTTC
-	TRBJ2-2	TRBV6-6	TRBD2	CASSPWKAGTSVPGELFF	TGTGCCAGCAGTCCGTGGAAAGCCGGGACTAGCGTTCCCGGGGAGCTGTTTTTT
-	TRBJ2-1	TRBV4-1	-	CASSQEMFGGNEQFF	TGCGCCAGCAGCCAAGAGATGTTCGGGGGCAATGAGCAGTTCTTC
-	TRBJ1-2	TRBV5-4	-	CASSKGGADGYTF	TGTGCCAGCAGCAAAGGGGGGGCTGATGGCTACACCTTC
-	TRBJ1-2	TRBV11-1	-	CASSLDGYGYTF	TGTGCCAGCAGCTTAGACGGGTATGGCTACACCTTC
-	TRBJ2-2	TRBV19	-	CASTPFPGLAGELFF	TGTGCCAGTACCCCCTTCCCGGGGTTGGCCGGGGAGCTGTTTTTT
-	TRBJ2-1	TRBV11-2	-	CASSFGVLDHNEQFF	TGTGCCAGCAGCTTCGGGGTGCTCGACCACAATGAGCAGTTCTTC
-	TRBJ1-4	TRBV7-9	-	CASSLFRQFGEEMNEKLFF	TGTGCCAGCAGCTTATTCCGGCAGTTTGGGGAGGAAATGAATGAAAAACTGTTTTTT
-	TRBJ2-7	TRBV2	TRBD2	CASSGREGYEQYF	TGTGCCAGCAGTGGTCGGGAGGGCTACGAGCAGTACTTC
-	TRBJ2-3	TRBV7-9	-	CASSISSTVVSQYF	TGTGCCAGCAGCATTAGCTCGACAGTTGTTTCGCAGTATTTT
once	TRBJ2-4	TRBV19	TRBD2	CASSIRGTSGPMHIQYF	TGTGCCAGTAGTATTAGAGGGACTAGCGGGCCGATGCACATTCAGTACTTC
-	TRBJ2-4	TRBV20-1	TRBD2	CSASGLAGGKNIQYF	TGCAGTGCTAGTGGGCTAGCGGGAGGAAAAAACATTCAGTACTTC
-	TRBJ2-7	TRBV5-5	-	CASSLSLVPTYEQYF	TGTGCCAGCAGCTTGTCACTAGTGCCGACCTACGAGCAGTACTTC